Following are 12 T cell receptor beta chains from one sample sequenced in a study of T cells in Graves' hyperthyroidism and ophthalmopathy (dated by TCRdb to about 2019). Library preparation used multiplex PCR. The instrument was an Illumina HiSeq 2000. TCR beta CDR3 regions were amplified from RNA transcripts. A first-round RT-PCR of the TCR CDR3 used the HTBI primer set with the Qiagen OneStep RT-PCR kit. TCRdb reran the public reads through fastp at Q25 and MiXCR, keeping productive beta chains. Every entry covers one CDR3 protein and lists the most common genes and DNA from its rows. The sample yields more than 550,000 distinct CDR3 sequences; around 20% were counted once. The top ten hold 15% to 20% of the sample. Sequencing was done on a sample of blood. These TCRs come from a woman aged 45 to 65 with Graves' hyperthyroidism that later progressed to Graves' ophthalmopathy.

On this clonotype: This may be a read error, as it is one base from a much larger clone. The genes are TRBV10-3 and TRBJ2-3, with TRBD2 as a possible D gene (6 bases). The CDR3 is made up of 14 amino acids. The germline V gene encodes CDR1 ENHRY and CDR2 SYGVKD. CDR3 DNA: TGTGCCTTCAGTGCGACTAGTGATGGAGATACGCAGTATTTT. Its translation is CAFSATSDGDTQYF.

This clonotype was observed at least ten times. The J gene is TRBJ1-6, the V gene TRBV6-5, with no clear D. CDR1 MNHEY and CDR2 SVGAGI come from the germline V gene. Trimming took 2 bases from V and 3 from J, leaving 8 bases between them. This CDR3 spans 15 amino acids. As DNA, the CDR3 is TGTGCCAGCAGTTACAATAGGGACTATAATTCACCCCTCCACTTT. This translates into CASSYNRDYNSPLHF.

The chain has TRBV29-1 and TRBJ1-2; D is undetermined. Trimming stripped 4 bases from V and 6 bases from J, with 9 bases between. CDR1 and CDR2 (germline): SQVTM, ANQGSEA. The CDR3 is 11 residues long. The CDR3 loop is CSVAKVNGYTF. CDR3 DNA sequence: TGCAGCGTTGCGAAGGTAAATGGCTACACCTTC.

This clonotype was counted many times. The CDR3 nucleotides read TGTGCCAGCCGGACAGGGCTAAATGAAAAACTGTTTTTT. This encodes CASRTGLNEKLFF. The chain has TRBV2 and TRBJ1-4; 8 nucleotides agree with TRBD1. Germline trimming cut 8 bases from V and 5 bases from J; bases unmatched to any gene: 4. The CDR3 sequence is 13 residues long. The germline V gene has CDR1 SNHLY and CDR2 FYNNEI.

This clonotype was counted at least ten times. The chain joins TRBV5-1 to TRBJ1-2, with no clear D. The CDR3 is 16 amino acids. Germline loops: CDR1 SGHRS, CDR2 YFSETQ. With 0 bases removed from V and 8 bases from J, the gap between germline ends came to 20 bases. The DNA for the CDR3 is TGCGCCAGCAGCTTGGACCCAGAACGTGGTCGATCAGGCTACACCTTC. This gives the protein CASSLDPERGRSGYTF.

This clonotype was found a few times. V and J are TRBV27 and TRBJ1-5, with 7 bases matching TRBD1. In germline, CDR1 is MNHEY, CDR2 SMNVEV (reference sequence). The CDR3 loop spans 15 amino acids. Trimming took 6 bases from V and 1 from J; bases not matched to a gene: 6. CDR3 in amino acids: CASSPRGISNQPQHF. The CDR3 DNA sequence: TGTGCCAGCAGCCCCAGGGGGATAAGCAATCAGCCCCAGCATTTT.

This clonotype came up many times. The chain combines TRBV2 with TRBJ2-1, with TRBD1 as a possible D gene (5 bases). The V and J ends lost 2 bases and 5 bases respectively, with 7 bases between them. Germline CDR1 and CDR2: SNHLY and FYNNEI. This CDR3 spans 13 amino acids. The CDR3 region is CASSEQGNNEQFF. Here the CDR3 DNA reads TGTGCCAGCAGTGAACAGGGAAACAATGAGCAGTTCTTC.

Ten or more counts support this clonotype. Here the CDR3 reads CASSFSGGSTDTQYF. CDR3 sequence (DNA): TGTGCCAGCAGCTTTAGCGGGGGGAGCACAGATACGCAGTATTTT. The chain recombines TRBV13 with TRBJ2-3; 10 bases match TRBD2. Germline lookup yields CDR1 PRHDT and CDR2 FYEKMQ (reference sequence). Unmatched junction bases numbered 0, after V lost 3 bases and J lost 0 bases. The length of the CDR3 is 15 residues.

There are many counts of this clonotype. The chain combines TRBV30 with TRBJ1-1, with TRBD1 identical over 8 bases. CDR1 GTSNPN and CDR2 SVGIG come from the germline V gene (reference sequence). V lost 5 bases to trimming and J lost 1 base; unmatched junction nucleotides: 3. This CDR3 contains 13 residues. CDR3: CAWDRGGNTEAFF. The CDR3 DNA sequence: TGTGCCTGGGACAGGGGAGGGAACACTGAAGCTTTCTTT.

This clonotype has more than one count but fewer than ten. The chain uses TRBV20-1 and TRBJ2-4, with 8 bases that match TRBD1. J lost 8 bases, V lost 6 bases, and 9 bases had no gene match. CDR3 length equals 13 residues. CDR1 DFQATT and CDR2 SNEGSKA come from the germline V gene (reference sequence). The CDR3 protein is CSAQAQGADIQYF. CDR3 bases: TGCAGTGCCCAAGCTCAGGGGGCGGACATTCAGTACTTC.

This clonotype showed up many times. V usage is TRBV30 and J usage is TRBJ2-7; D is ambiguous. This CDR3 comprises 11 residues. V gave up 0 bases and J gave up 2 bases, with 2 bases separating them. Germline CDR1 GTSNPN, CDR2 SVGIG (reference sequence). This CDR3 is CAWSVTYEQYF. CDR3 DNA: TGTGCCTGGAGTGTGACCTACGAGCAGTACTTC.

This clonotype showed up just a few times. The V gene is TRBV7-9, the J gene TRBJ2-1; 11 positions agree with TRBD2. This CDR3 comprises 16 residues. Germline V lookup: CDR1 SEHNR, CDR2 FQNEAQ (reference sequence). V shed 5 bases, J shed 0 bases, and the junction held 3 bases outside the gene matches. CDR3 in DNA: TGTGCCAGCAGCCAAACTAGCGGGAGCTCCTACAATGAGCAGTTCTTC. This gives the protein CASSQTSGSSYNEQFF.